This TCR beta chain was recorded in a study of patients and donors after allogeneic stem cell transplantation. TCRdb re-analysed the RT-PCR reads in MiXCR, keeping a single row per CDR3 protein. Counted here are approximately 250,000 distinct CDR3 sequences, approximately 14% occurring once; the ten biggest clones make up around a tenth. There are many counts of this clonotype. Trimming removed 4 bases from V and 5 bases from J, with 8 bases in between. The germline CDR1 and CDR2 sequences are SEHNR and FQNEAQ (reference sequence). CDR3 length: 12 amino acids. The V call is TRBV7-9, the J call TRBJ2-5; no definite D call. Input material: blood, either unsorted or a sorted T cell fraction (not recorded which). The clonotype originates from a human donor who was either an allogeneic HSCT recipient or a stem cell or donor lymphocyte infusion donor (not recorded which). It is not recorded whose cells these are; they may come from a transplant donor. The CDR3 protein is CASSSRRETQYF. The CDR3 DNA reads as TGTGCCAGCAGCTCACGTCGGGAGACCCAGTACTTC.